Given below is one T cell receptor beta chain in context. Here immunoSEQ multiplex PCR was the method, and the copy in TCRdb shows in-frame clones only, minus some. Altogether about 51,000 clones are present, 93% being singletons, with the ten largest covering 1.5% to 2%. V shed 5 bases and J 0 bases; nucleotides not matched to a gene: 6. The germline CDR1 and CDR2 sequences are LNHDA and SQIVND (reference sequence). This CDR3 comprises 16 residues. The source of the sample is a study of T cell changes during pregnancy in multiple sclerosis. The starting material was peripheral blood, obtained in the second trimester of pregnancy. This sequence originates from a female donor with multiple sclerosis, enrolled in a pregnancy study. The chain has TRBV19 and TRBJ2-1; 8 bases agree with TRBD2. The CDR3 sequence: CASSATSGSSYNEQFF. The DNA for the CDR3 is TGTGCCAGTAGTGCCACTAGCGGAAGCTCCTACAATGAGCAGTTCTTC.